The T cell receptor beta chain described here comes from a study of T cell changes during pregnancy in multiple sclerosis. This clone was seen at least ten times. The germline V gene has CDR1 MNHNS and CDR2 SASEGT. V was pared by 1 base and J by 6 bases, with 3 bases of the junction left unmatched. The CDR3 loop spans 15 amino acids. TCRdb's table, derived via immunoSEQ multiplex PCR, lists solely in-frame clones and lacks some. The table has roughly 99,000 clones, 92% seen once. The chain joins TRBV6-1 to TRBJ1-5; TRBD1 aligns across 10 bases. The sequence was obtained from a female donor in good health, enrolled as a control in a pregnancy study. The source material was peripheral blood, sampled after pregnancy. CDR3 protein: CASSEETGGSQPQHF. CDR3 sequence (DNA): TGTGCCAGCAGTGAAGAGACAGGGGGCAGTCAGCCCCAGCATTTT.